This T cell receptor beta chain was recorded in a study of blood T cell repertoires in COVID-19. Study-wide background: PBMCs, B-cell-depleted T cells, or T cells were the source of the cDNA or gDNA that made up the material.

V lost 5 bases and J lost 2; bases outside the gene matches: 5. This CDR3 comprises 15 residues. Germline CDR1 reads SEHNR; CDR2 reads FQNEAQ (reference sequence). Living in 24 US areas, the participants were between roughly 18 and 90 years of age. In the original analysis: Amplifying reference gene primers gave estimates of nucleated cell counts. Method: immunoSEQ multiplex PCR; TCRdb's copy keeps in-frame clones and lacks some. D and trimming were read from the DNA, whereas the V and J calls and clone size are those reported in that table. The sample shows about 250,000 clones, roughly 85% of them seen only once.

The specimen was PBMCs or T cells enriched from blood (not recorded which). The receptor's source is a woman between 40 and 50 years old who had been exposed to COVID-19. The chain employs TRBV7-9 and TRBJ1-4; TRBD1 agrees at 7 bases. This chain's CDR3 is CASSPGGQTNEKLFF. The CDR3 bases are TGTGCCAGCAGCCCAGGGGGACAGACTAATGAAAAACTGTTTTTT.